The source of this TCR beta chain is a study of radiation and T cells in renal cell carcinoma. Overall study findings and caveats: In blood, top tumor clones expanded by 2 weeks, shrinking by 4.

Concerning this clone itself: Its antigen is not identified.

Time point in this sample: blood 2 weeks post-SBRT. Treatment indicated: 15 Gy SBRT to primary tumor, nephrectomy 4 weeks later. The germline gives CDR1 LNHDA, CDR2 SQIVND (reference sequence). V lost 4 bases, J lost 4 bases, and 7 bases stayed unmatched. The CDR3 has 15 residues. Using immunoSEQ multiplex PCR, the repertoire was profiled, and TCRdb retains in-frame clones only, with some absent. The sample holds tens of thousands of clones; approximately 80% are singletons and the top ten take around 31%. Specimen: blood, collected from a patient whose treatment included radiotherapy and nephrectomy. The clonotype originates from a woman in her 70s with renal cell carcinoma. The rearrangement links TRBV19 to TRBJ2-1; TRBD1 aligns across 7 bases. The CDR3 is CASSTVAGGYNEQFF. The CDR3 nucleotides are TGTGCCAGTAGTACAGTTGCAGGGGGTTACAATGAGCAGTTCTTC.